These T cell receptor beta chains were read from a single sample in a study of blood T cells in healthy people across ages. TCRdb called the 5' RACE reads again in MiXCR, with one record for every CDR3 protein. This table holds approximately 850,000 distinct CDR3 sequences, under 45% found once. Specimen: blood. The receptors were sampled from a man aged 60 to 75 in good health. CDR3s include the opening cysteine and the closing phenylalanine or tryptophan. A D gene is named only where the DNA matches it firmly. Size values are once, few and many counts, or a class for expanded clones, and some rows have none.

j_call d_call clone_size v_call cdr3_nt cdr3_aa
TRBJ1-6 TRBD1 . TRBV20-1 TGCAGTGCTAGAGACCTCCCCGGGACAGGGAATTCACCCCTCCACTTT CSARDLPGTGNSPLHF
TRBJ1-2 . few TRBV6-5 TGTGCCAGCAAAAGACAGGTCGACTATGGCTACACCTTC CASKRQVDYGYTF
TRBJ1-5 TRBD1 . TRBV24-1 TGTGCCACCAGTGGACAGGGGGCCAGTCAGCCCCAGCATTTT CATSGQGASQPQHF
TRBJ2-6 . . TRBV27 TGTGCCAGCACCTCTGGCCATGCTTGGGCCAACGTCCTGACTTTC CASTSGHAWANVLTF
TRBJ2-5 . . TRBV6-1 TGTGCCAGCAGTGCCCGGCATAGGGGCAGGTCACCAGTACAAGAGACCCAGTACTTC CASSARHRGRSPVQETQYF
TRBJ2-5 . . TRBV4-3 TGCGCCAGCAGCCAAGACCCTGGCGTGTACCAAGAGACCCAGTACTTC CASSQDPGVYQETQYF
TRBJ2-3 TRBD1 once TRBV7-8 TGTGCCAGCAGCGCCCGGGACAGGGTCAGAGATACGCAGTATTTT CASSARDRVRDTQYF
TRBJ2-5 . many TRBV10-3 TGTGCCATCAGTGGTGTGGGGGGTGTCGAGACCCAGTACTTC CAISGVGGVETQYF
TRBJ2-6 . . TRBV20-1 TGCAGTGCTAGAGATCGGCGTAGGACCTACTCTGGGGCCAACGTCCTGACTTTC CSARDRRRTYSGANVLTF
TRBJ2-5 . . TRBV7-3 TGTGCCAGCTCCCCGGGCCCTATACAAGAGACCCAGTACTTC CASSPGPIQETQYF
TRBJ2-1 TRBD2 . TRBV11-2 TGTGCCAGCAGCTTAGTGGGACTAAGAGCTGAGCAGTTCTTC CASSLVGLRAEQFF
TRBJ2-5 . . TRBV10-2 TGCGCCAGCAGTGAGCCGCGGGGGCTCGAGACCCAGTACTTC CASSEPRGLETQYF
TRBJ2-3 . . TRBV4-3 TGCGCCAGCAGCCAAGATGCCCTAGTTAGAGATACGCAGTATTTT CASSQDALVRDTQYF
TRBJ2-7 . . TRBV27 TGTGCCAGCAGTCCACATGGGGGTCGCTACGAGCAGTACTTC CASSPHGGRYEQYF
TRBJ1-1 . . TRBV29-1 TGCAGCGTTAGGGGAGCCTTGGACACTGAAGCTTTCTTT CSVRGALDTEAFF
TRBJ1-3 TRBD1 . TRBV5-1 TGCGCCAGCAGCTTCCAGGGACAGGGCGCCTTGGGGAACACCATATATTTT CASSFQGQGALGNTIYF
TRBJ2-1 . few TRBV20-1 TGCAGTGCTAGAGACAGGGTTTGGGTTGGACAGTTCTTC CSARDRVWVGQFF
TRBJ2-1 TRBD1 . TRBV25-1 TGTGCCAGCAGCGTCCCCGGGACAGGGACCTACGAGCAGTTCTTC CASSVPGTGTYEQFF
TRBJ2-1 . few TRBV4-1 TGCGCCAGCAGCGCCCAACTAGGAAACTCCTACAATGAGCAGTTCTTC CASSAQLGNSYNEQFF
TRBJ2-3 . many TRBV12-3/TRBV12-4 TGTGCCAGCAGCTTGGGGCCCACAGATACGCAGTATTTT CASSLGPTDTQYF
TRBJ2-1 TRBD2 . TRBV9 TGTGCCAGCAGCGCCGGGCTGGGTAGCGGGCCATACAATGAGCAGTTCTTC CASSAGLGSGPYNEQFF
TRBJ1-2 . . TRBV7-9 TGTGTCAGCAGCCAAACGGCCTCCCCTACTGAAGGCTACACCTTC CVSSQTASPTEGYTF
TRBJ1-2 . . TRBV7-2 TGTGCCAGCAGCTTAAGGGACAACTATGGCTACACCTTC CASSLRDNYGYTF
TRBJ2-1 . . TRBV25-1 TGTGCCAGCAGTGCAACAGGGTCCGGCAATGAGCAGTTCTTC CASSATGSGNEQFF
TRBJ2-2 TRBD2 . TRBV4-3 TGCGCCAGCAGCCAAGATCTCGGGGAGGGGTGGAACACCGGGGAGCTGTTTTTT CASSQDLGEGWNTGELFF
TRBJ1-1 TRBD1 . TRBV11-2 TGTGCCAGCAGCTGGCCGTGGACAGGTCCTACCGGTGAAGCTTTCTTT CASSWPWTGPTGEAFF
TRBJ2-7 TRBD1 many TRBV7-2 TGTGCCAGCAGCCCCAGTTTAATAGGGGGCCGTAACGAGCAGTACTTC CASSPSLIGGRNEQYF
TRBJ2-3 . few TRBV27 TGTGCCAGCATGATTAGGAATACGCAGTATTTT CASMIRNTQYF
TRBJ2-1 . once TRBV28 TGTGCCAGCAATTTTCTGAGTAGTAGGAGGGAGACCCAGTTCTTC CASNFLSSRRETQFF
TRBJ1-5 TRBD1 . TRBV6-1 TGTGCCAGCAGGGGGGACAGATATAGCAATCAGCCCCAGCATTTT CASRGDRYSNQPQHF
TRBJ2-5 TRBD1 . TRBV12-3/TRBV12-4 TGTGCCAGCAGTCGGCCTGGCCAGGGGGAATATGAGCAGTACTTC CASSRPGQGEYEQYF